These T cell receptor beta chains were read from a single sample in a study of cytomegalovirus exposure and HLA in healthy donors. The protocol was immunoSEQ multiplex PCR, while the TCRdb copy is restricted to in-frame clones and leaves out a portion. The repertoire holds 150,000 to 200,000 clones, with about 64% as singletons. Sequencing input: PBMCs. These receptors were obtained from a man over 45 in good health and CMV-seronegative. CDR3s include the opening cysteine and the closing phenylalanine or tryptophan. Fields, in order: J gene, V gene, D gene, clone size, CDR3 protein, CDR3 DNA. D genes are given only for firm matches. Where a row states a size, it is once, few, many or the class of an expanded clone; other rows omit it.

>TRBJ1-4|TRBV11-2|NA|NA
CASSLGPGVGATNEKLFF
TGTGCCAGCAGCTTAGGCCCAGGGGTAGGGGCAACTAATGAAAAACTGTTTTTT
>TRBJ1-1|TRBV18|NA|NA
CASSPNRDTEAFF
TGTGCCAGCTCACCAAACAGGGACACTGAAGCTTTCTTT
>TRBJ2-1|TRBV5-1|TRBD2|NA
CASSFLAGAYNEQFF
TGCGCCAGCAGCTTCCTAGCGGGGGCCTACAATGAGCAGTTCTTC
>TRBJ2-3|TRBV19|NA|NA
CASSPIADLTDTQYF
TGTGCCAGTAGTCCGATAGCGGATCTCACAGATACGCAGTATTTT
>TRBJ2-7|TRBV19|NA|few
CASSPTVGGAYEQYF
TGTGCCAGTAGTCCAACAGTGGGGGGAGCCTACGAGCAGTACTTC
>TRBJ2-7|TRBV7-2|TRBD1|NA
CASSFAIRGQGALEQYF
TGTGCCAGCAGCTTTGCAATTAGGGGACAGGGGGCGCTCGAGCAGTACTTC
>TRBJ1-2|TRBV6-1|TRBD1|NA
CASSDTGTGNYGYTF
TGTGCCAGCAGTGATACCGGGACAGGCAACTATGGCTACACCTTC
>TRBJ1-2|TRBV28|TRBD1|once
CASSPPGQGYGYTF
TGTGCCAGCAGTCCCCCGGGACAGGGTTATGGCTACACCTTC
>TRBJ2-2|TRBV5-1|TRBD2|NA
CASGQRGGTGELFF
TGCGCCAGCGGCCAGCGGGGGGGGACCGGGGAGCTGTTTTTT
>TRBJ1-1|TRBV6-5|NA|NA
CASSYGGGRLTEAFF
TGTGCCAGCAGTTACGGCGGGGGGAGACTCACTGAAGCTTTCTTT
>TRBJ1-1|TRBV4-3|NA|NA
CASSQDLRGAEAFF
TGCGCCAGCAGCCAAGATCTCAGGGGCGCTGAAGCTTTCTTT
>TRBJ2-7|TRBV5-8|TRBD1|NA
CASSSPGQGASSYEQYF
TGTGCCAGCAGCTCTCCTGGACAGGGGGCGAGCTCCTACGAGCAGTACTTC
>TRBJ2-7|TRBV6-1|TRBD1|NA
CASISRTGGGYEQYF
TGTGCCAGCATTTCCAGGACAGGGGGCGGCTACGAGCAGTACTTC
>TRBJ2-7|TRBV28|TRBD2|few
CASSSLGRASYEQYF
TGTGCCAGCAGTTCCCTCGGGAGGGCCTCCTACGAGCAGTACTTC
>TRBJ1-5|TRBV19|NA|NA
CASSSRVGNQPQHF
TGTGCCAGTAGTAGCCGGGTTGGCAATCAGCCCCAGCATTTT
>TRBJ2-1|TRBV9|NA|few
CASSVGVGHNEQFF
TGTGCCAGCAGCGTAGGAGTTGGGCACAATGAGCAGTTCTTC
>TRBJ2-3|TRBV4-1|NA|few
CASSPTYSDTQYF
TGCGCCAGCAGCCCTACTTACTCAGATACGCAGTATTTT
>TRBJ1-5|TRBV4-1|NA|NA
CASSQVSGSGNQPQHF
TGCGCCAGCAGCCAAGTGTCAGGGTCGGGCAATCAGCCCCAGCATTTT
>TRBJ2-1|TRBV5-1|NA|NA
CASSLEGEAYNEQFF
TGCGCCAGCAGCTTGGAAGGGGAGGCCTACAATGAGCAGTTCTTC
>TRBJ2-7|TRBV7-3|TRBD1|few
CASSSRQGNEQYF
TGTGCCAGCAGCTCCCGACAGGGGAACGAGCAGTACTTC
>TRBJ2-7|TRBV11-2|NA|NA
CASSSIRRDTPYEQYF
TGTGCCAGCAGCTCGATCCGAAGGGACACACCCTACGAGCAGTACTTC
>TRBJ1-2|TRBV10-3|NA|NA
CAIGFGGGRSNYGYTF
TGTGCCATCGGTTTCGGTGGGGGGAGGTCTAACTATGGCTACACCTTC
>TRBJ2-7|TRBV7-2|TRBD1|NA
CATGDRVTYEQYF
TGTGCCACCGGGGACAGGGTTACATACGAGCAGTACTTC
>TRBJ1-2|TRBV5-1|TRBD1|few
CASSLGGQGDGYTF
TGCGCCAGCAGCTTGGGGGGACAGGGAGATGGCTACACCTTC
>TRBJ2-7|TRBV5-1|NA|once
CPAPTEFYHEQYF
TGCCCCGCCCCCACAGAATTCTACCACGAGCAGTACTTC
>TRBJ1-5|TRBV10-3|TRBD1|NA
CAISESAGQASPYSNQPQHF
TGTGCCATCAGTGAGTCTGCGGGACAGGCCTCACCCTATAGCAATCAGCCCCAGCATTTT
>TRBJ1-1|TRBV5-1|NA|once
CASSLAGSQAFF
TGCGCCAGCAGCTTGGCTGGGAGCCAAGCTTTCTTT
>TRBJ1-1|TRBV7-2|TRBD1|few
CASSRQGVNTEAFF
TGTGCCAGCAGCCGGCAGGGGGTGAACACTGAAGCTTTCTTT
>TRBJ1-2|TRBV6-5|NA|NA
CASSSDRYYGYTF
TGTGCCAGCAGTTCGGACAGATACTATGGCTACACCTTC
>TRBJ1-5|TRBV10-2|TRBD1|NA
CASSEAGGGNQPQHF
TGCGCCAGCAGTGAGGCAGGGGGCGGAAATCAGCCCCAGCATTTT
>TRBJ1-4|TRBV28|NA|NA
CASSSLKGRGNEKLFF
TGTGCCAGCAGTTCCCTGAAGGGGCGAGGTAATGAAAAACTGTTTTTT
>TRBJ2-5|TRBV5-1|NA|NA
CASSLGGPETQYF
TGCGCCAGCAGCTTGGGGGGCCCGGAGACCCAGTACTTC
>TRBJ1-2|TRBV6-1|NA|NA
CASSENLNYGYTF
TGTGCCAGCAGTGAAAACTTGAACTATGGCTACACCTTC
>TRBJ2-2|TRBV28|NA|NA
CASSSTPTGELFF
TGTGCCAGCAGTTCCACACCGACCGGGGAGCTGTTTTTT
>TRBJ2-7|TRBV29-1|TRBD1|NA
CSVTWDRRGEQYF
TGCAGCGTCACCTGGGACAGGCGGGGCGAGCAGTACTTC
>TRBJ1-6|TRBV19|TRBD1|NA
CASKGTGSALSPLHF
TGTGCCAGTAAAGGGACAGGGTCGGCCCTGTCACCCCTCCACTTT
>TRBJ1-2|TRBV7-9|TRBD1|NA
CASSPGQAYGYTF
TGTGCCAGCAGCCCGGGACAGGCCTATGGCTACACCTTC
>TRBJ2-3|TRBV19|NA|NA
CASSIGGGTDTQYF
TGTGCCAGTAGTATTGGCGGGGGCACAGATACGCAGTATTTT
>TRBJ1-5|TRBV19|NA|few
CASKLSPTNLQGSQPQHF
TGTGCCAGTAAACTTAGTCCAACGAACCTTCAGGGATCGCAGCCCCAGCATTTT
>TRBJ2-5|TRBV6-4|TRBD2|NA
CASSMRGDPQETQYF
TGTGCCAGCAGTATGCGGGGGGACCCTCAAGAGACCCAGTACTTC
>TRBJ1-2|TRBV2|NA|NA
CASRDQGTNYGYTF
TGTGCCAGCAGAGACCAGGGGACCAACTATGGCTACACCTTC
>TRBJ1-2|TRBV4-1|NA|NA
CASSQGAANYGYTF
TGCGCCAGCAGCCAGGGGGCAGCCAACTATGGCTACACCTTC
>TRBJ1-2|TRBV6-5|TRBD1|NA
CASSYHTGGGYTF
TGTGCCAGCAGTTACCATACAGGGGGTGGCTACACCTTC
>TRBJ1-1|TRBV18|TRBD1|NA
CASSPDREREAFF
TGTGCCAGCTCCCCCGACAGGGAGAGGGAAGCTTTCTTT
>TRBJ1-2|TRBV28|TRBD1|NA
CASTTTGAGGYTF
TGTGCCAGCACCACGACAGGGGCGGGGGGCTACACCTTC
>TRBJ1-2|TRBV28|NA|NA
CASSQQANYGYTF
TGTGCCAGCAGTCAACAGGCGAACTATGGCTACACCTTC
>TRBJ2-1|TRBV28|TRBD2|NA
CASTPGGSYNEQFF
TGTGCCAGCACCCCGGGGGGCTCCTACAATGAGCAGTTCTTC
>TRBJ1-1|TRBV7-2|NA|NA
CASSLGGGQNTEAFF
TGTGCCAGCAGCTTAGGGGGAGGGCAGAACACTGAAGCTTTCTTT
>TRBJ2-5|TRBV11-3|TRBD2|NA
CASSPRVGAGGTQYF
TGTGCCAGCAGCCCCAGAGTAGGGGCGGGAGGGACCCAGTACTTC
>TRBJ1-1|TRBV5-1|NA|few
CASSLAVNTEAFF
TGCGCCAGCAGCTTGGCCGTGAACACTGAAGCTTTCTTT
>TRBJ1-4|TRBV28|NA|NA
CAAGREKLFF
TGTGCCGCGGGACGCGAAAAACTGTTTTTT